This record concerns one T cell receptor (beta chain) sequence. Its antigen remains unknown. This record comes from a study of T cell responses to AZD1222 COVID-19 vaccine. Data came from immunoSEQ multiplex PCR; TCRdb stores just in-frame clones and leaves some out. The data show about 76,000 clones, with 70% to 90% seen just once and under 13% held by the top ten. Germline CDR1 reads SGHNT; CDR2 reads YYREEE (reference sequence). The CDR3 is 14 residues long. The V gene lost 4 bases and the J gene lost 1 base, with 9 bases spanning the gap. Study-level results: Among the donors, most were white British and more were female, and clonal diversity was possibly underestimated. At 160-218 and 743-854, vaccine-associated CD4 TCRs were dominant, and they spanned spike. Elevations in Spike-specific TCR breadth and depth followed administration of two AZD1222 doses.

V usage is TRBV5-4 and J usage is TRBJ2-1; D not resolved. This clonotype was obtained from an adult in good health. Sequences were derived from peripheral blood, sampled on day 0 of AZD1222 vaccination. CDR3 in DNA: TGTGCCAGCAGCCCCGTAGGTTCCTACAATGAGCAGTTCTTC. It codes for CASSPVGSYNEQFF.